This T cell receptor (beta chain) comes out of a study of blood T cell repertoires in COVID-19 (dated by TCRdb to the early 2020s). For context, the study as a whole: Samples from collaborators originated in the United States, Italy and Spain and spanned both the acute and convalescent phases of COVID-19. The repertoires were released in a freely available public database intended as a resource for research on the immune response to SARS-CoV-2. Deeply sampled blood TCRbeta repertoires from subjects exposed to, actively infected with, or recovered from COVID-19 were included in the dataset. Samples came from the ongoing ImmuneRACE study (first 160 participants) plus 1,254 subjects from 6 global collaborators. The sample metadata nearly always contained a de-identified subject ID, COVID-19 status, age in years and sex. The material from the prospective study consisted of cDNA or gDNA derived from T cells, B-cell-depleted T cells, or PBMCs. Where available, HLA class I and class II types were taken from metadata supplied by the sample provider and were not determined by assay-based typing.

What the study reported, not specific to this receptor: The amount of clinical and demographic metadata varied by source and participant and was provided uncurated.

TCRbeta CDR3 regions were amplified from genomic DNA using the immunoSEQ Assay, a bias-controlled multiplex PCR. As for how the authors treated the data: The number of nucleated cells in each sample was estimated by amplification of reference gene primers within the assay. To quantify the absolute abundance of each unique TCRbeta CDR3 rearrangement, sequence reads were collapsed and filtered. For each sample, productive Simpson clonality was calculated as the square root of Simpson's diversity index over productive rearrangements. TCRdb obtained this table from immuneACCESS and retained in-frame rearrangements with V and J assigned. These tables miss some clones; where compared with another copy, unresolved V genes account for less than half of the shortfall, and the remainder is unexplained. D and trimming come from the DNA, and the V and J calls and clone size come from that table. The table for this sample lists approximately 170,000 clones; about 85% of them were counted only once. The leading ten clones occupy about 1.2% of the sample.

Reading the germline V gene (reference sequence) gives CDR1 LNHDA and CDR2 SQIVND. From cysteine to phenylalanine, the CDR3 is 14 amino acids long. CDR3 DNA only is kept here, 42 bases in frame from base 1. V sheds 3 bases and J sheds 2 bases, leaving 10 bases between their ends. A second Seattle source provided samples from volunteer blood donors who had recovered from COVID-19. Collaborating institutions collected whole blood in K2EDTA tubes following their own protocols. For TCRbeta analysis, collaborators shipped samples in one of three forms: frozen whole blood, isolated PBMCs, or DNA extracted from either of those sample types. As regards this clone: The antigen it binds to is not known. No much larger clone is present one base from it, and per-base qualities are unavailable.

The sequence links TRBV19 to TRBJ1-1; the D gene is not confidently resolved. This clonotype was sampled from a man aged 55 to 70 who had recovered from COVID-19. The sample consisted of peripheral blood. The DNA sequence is TGTGCCAGTAGTATGTGGGCACGAAACACTGAAGCTTTCTTT. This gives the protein CASSMWARNTEAFF.